This note documents a single T cell receptor beta chain sequence. The record originates from a study of shared clonotypes between healthy human individuals. The CDR3 is 16 residues long. Germline V gives CDR1 SGHKS, CDR2 YYEKEE (reference sequence). The ends lost 3 bases at V and 1 base at J; junction bases unmatched: 5. Method: immunoSEQ multiplex PCR; TCRdb's copy keeps in-frame clones and lacks some. The data contain 2 million to 3 million clones, approximately 93% of them singletons. The J gene is TRBJ1-3, the V gene TRBV5-5, with 9 nucleotides matching TRBD1. The TCR originated in a man between 18 and 35 years old in good health. Some clones in this sample may be carry-over from other donors' samples. The specimen sequenced was naive CD4+ T cells from PBMCs. Noted subset: CD45RA+ positively selected. The CDR3 sequence is CASSSLGTGSGNTIYF. The CDR3 nucleotides are TGTGCCAGCAGCTCCCTCGGGACAGGGTCTGGAAACACCATATATTTT.